This TCR beta chain originates from a study of vaccination and CD4 T cells after COVID-19. The V and J ends lost 3 bases and 5 bases, in that order; junction bases with no gene match: 7. This CDR3 is built from 14 residues. The germline gives CDR1 DFQATT, CDR2 SNEGSKA (reference sequence). TCRdb recomputed calls from the PCR reads with MiXCR, one row per CDR3 protein. The data hold some 21,000 distinct CDR3 sequences, with more than 45% observed a single time. This chain links TRBV20-1 with TRBJ1-5, with TRBD1 matching 7 bases. This TCR was sampled from a human donor who had recovered from COVID-19. Source: CD4+ T cells from blood, taken before SARS-CoV-2 vaccination. For the CDR3, the DNA is TGCAGTGCTAGGAAACAGGGGACCGATCAGCCCCAGCATTTT. Protein product: CSARKQGTDQPQHF.